These 22 T cell receptor beta chains were all obtained from the same sample, sequenced in a study of cytomegalovirus exposure and HLA in healthy donors. Method: immunoSEQ multiplex PCR; TCRdb's copy keeps in-frame clones and lacks some. The table has about 280,000 clones, 88% seen once; the top ten hold approximately 0.9%. The sample comprised PBMCs. These TCRs come from a woman aged 18-35 years in good health and CMV-seronegative.

The chain joins TRBV7-2 to TRBJ2-5; TRBD2 might be the D (7 bases). CDR3 size: 16 residues. From germline, CDR1 is SGHTA and CDR2 FQGNSA. V dropped 1 base and J dropped 4 bases, with 16 bases sitting between them. The CDR3 DNA follows: TGTGCCAGCAGCTTAGGGGTAGGGGGGAGGGGAGAGACCCAGTACTTC. Its protein is CASSLGVGGRGETQYF.

This clone was detected once. The chain is built from TRBV7-9 and TRBJ2-7; D call uncertain. Trimming took off 1 base at V and 0 bases at J, with 13 bases between the two ends. CDR3 size: 16 residues. CDR1 is SEHNR and CDR2 is FQNEAQ in the germline V gene (reference sequence). The CDR3 bases are TGTGCCAGCAGCTTAGGCGGTACCGAGAGCTCCTACGAGCAGTACTTC. It specifies CASSLGGTESSYEQYF.

The genes are TRBV5-1 and TRBJ2-3; a weak D match, TRBD2 (6 bases). V lost 1 base to trimming and J lost 0 bases, with 9 bases between them. This CDR3 is 15 amino acids long. Germline V lookup: CDR1 SGHRS, CDR2 YFSETQ. As DNA, the CDR3 is TGCGCCAGCAGCTTGATAGGGACTAGCACAGATACGCAGTATTTT. This sequence encodes CASSLIGTSTDTQYF.

The chain is built from TRBV14 and TRBJ1-2; TRBD1 agrees at 10 bases. Looked up from germline, CDR1 is SGHDN and CDR2 is FVKESK. The CDR3 extends over 17 amino acids. V was pared by 1 base and J by 1 base, with 6 bases of the junction left unmatched. CDR3 sequence: CASSQGQGALINYGYTF. CDR3 sequence (DNA): TGTGCCAGCAGCCAAGGACAGGGGGCCCTGATTAACTATGGCTACACCTTC.

This rearrangement joins TRBV27 to TRBJ1-1, with a possible D match to TRBD1 (6 bases). V was pared by 2 bases and J by 8 bases, with 9 bases between. CDR1 is MNHEY, CDR2 SMNVEV, per germline (reference sequence). This CDR3 has 12 amino acids. The CDR3 bases are TGTGCCAGCAGTTTACCCGGACAGGAAGCTTTCTTT. Protein: CASSLPGQEAFF.

This clone was detected only once. The V call is TRBV4-3, the J call TRBJ2-7, with a possible D match to TRBD2 (6 bases). The CDR3 has 14 amino acids. Trimming removed 0 bases at V and 0 bases at J, with 6 bases between. Germline V gene data show CDR1 as LGHNA and CDR2 as YSLEER. Here the CDR3 reads CASSQDGSSYEQYF. CDR3 bases: TGCGCCAGCAGCCAAGACGGGAGCTCCTACGAGCAGTACTTC.

The V and J genes are TRBV7-9 and TRBJ1-2, with TRBD1 as a possible D gene (5 bases). CDR3 size: 12 residues. Trimming took off 3 bases at V and 6 bases at J, with 8 bases between the two ends. Per the germline V gene, CDR1 is SEHNR and CDR2 is FQNEAQ (reference sequence). CDR3 DNA: TGTGCCAGCAGCTTGGGGCAACATGGCTACACCTTC. Its translation: CASSLGQHGYTF. The variable domain in full, with the rest retrieved from reference TRBV7-9 and TRBJ1-2, is DTGVSQNPRHKITKRGQNVTFRCDPISEHNRLYWYRQTLGQGPEFLTYFQNEAQLEKSRLLSDRFSAERPKGSFSTLEIQRTEQGDSAMYLCASSLGQHGYTFGSGTRLTVV.

The CDR3 nucleotides are TGTGCCAGCAGTCCCCAGGGGTTTGACATAACCGGGGAGCTGTTTTTT. Translating it yields CASSPQGFDITGELFF. The chain links TRBV6-4 to TRBJ2-2; possibly TRBD1 for D (6 bases). This CDR3 has 16 residues. Trimming took 5 bases from V and 5 from J, leaving 18 bases between them. Germline V gives CDR1 MRHNA, CDR2 SNTAGT.

The rearrangement links TRBV5-4 to TRBJ2-7; 7 bases agree with TRBD2. The germline V gene encodes CDR1 SGHNT and CDR2 YYREEE (reference sequence). The V and J ends lost 4 bases and 3 bases, in that order; junction bases with no gene match: 7. The CDR3 length is 14 residues. The CDR3 DNA is TGTGCCAGCAGCCGGGGGACTACTATCTACGAGCAGTACTTC. Amino acids: CASSRGTTIYEQYF.

The V and J genes are TRBV18 and TRBJ2-7; D perhaps matches TRBD2 (6 bases). Deletions cut 0 bases from V and 2 bases from J, with 11 bases between. Looked up from germline, CDR1 is KGHSH and CDR2 is LQKENI. The CDR3 spans 15 residues. CDR3 sequence reads: CASSPPPSVTYEQYF. The DNA of the CDR3 is TGTGCCAGCTCACCACCCCCTAGCGTAACCTACGAGCAGTACTTC.

This clone was counted between two and nine times. The V gene is TRBV6-1, the J gene TRBJ2-2, with D possibly being TRBD2 (6 bases). The V end was cut by 6 bases, the J end by 1 base, with 12 bases between. Germline loops: CDR1 MNHNS, CDR2 SASEGT. This CDR3 has 15 residues. The CDR3 here is CASSPEAGNTGELFF. As DNA, the CDR3 is TGTGCCAGCAGCCCGGAAGCGGGGAACACCGGGGAGCTGTTTTTT.

The chain is built from TRBV27 and TRBJ2-7, with unresolved D. Germline loops: CDR1 MNHEY, CDR2 SMNVEV (reference sequence). This CDR3 is built from 12 residues. V was cut by 5 bases and J by 0 bases, with 5 bases left in between. The DNA of the CDR3 is TGTGCCAGCAGTACTTCCTCCTACGAGCAGTACTTC. This gives the protein CASSTSSYEQYF.

The gene calls are TRBV9 and TRBJ2-1; no clear D gene. Trimming took 0 bases from V and 7 from J, leaving 14 bases between them. The CDR3 sequence is 15 residues long. The germline CDR1 and CDR2 sequences are SGDLS and YYNGEE. CDR3 amino acids: CASSVGSGLSNEQFF. The CDR3 DNA sequence: TGTGCCAGCAGCGTAGGGTCAGGATTGAGTAATGAGCAGTTCTTC.

This clone has more than one count but fewer than ten. The gene calls are TRBV25-1 and TRBJ2-7; TRBD1 agrees at 11 bases. V gave up 3 bases and J gave up 2 bases; unmatched junction bases: 6. CDR3 length equals 16 residues. Per germline, CDR1 MGHDK and CDR2 SYGVNS. CDR3 sequence: CASSDLDRGPTYEQYF. The DNA of the CDR3 is TGTGCCAGCAGTGACCTGGACAGGGGGCCAACCTACGAGCAGTACTTC.

In the case of this clone: Its ends do not fully match the called genes, so a read error is possible. The same CDR3 can be traced to other DNA sequences in this sample. The CDR3 reads CAWSTDRAYEQYF. The CDR3 coding sequence is TGTGCCTGGAGCACGGACAGGGCCTACGAACAGTACTTC. J is TRBJ2-7 and V is TRBV30; 8 positions match TRBD1. The germline V gene has CDR1 GTSNPN and CDR2 SVGIG (reference sequence). The CDR3 covers 13 residues. Looking up the rest from reference TRBV30 and TRBJ2-7 gives the full variable domain: SQTIHQWPATLVQPVGSPLSLECTVEGTSNPNLYWYRQAAGRGLQLLFYSVGIGQISSEVPQNLSASRPQDRQFILSSKKLLLSDSGFYLCAWSTDRAYEQYFGPGTRLTVT.

The chain carries TRBV11-2 and TRBJ1-2, with D uncertain. The CDR3 is 15 amino acids. Trimming removed 6 bases from V and 8 bases from J, with 22 bases in between. Germline V gene sequence: CDR1 SGHAT, CDR2 FQNNGV. In DNA, the CDR3 is TGTGCCAGCAGGCGTCCGGGTAGGGTCGAGGGAGGCTACACCTTC. Its translation: CASRRPGRVEGGYTF. Using reference TRBV11-2 and TRBJ1-2 for the parts outside the CDR3, the full variable domain is EAGVAQSPRYKIIEKRQSVAFWCNPISGHATLYWYQQILGQGPKLLIQFQNNGVVDDSQLPKDRFSAERLKGVDSTLKIQPAKLEDSAVYLCASRRPGRVEGGYTFGSGTRLTVV.

The rearrangement joins TRBV27 to TRBJ1-1, with 9 bases that match TRBD1. The CDR3 covers 14 residues. J gave up 7 bases and V 5 bases, and 8 bases lay outside the gene matches. CDR1 and CDR2 (germline): MNHEY, SMNVEV (reference sequence). The CDR3: CASSARQGGVEAFF. The CDR3 region has the DNA TGTGCCAGCAGTGCCCGACAGGGGGGAGTTGAAGCTTTCTTT.

The chain couples TRBV7-9 to TRBJ2-7; a possible D gene is TRBD2 (5 bases). This CDR3 contains 15 residues. The V end lost 1 base, the J end lost 0 bases, and 10 bases lay between the germline ends. Germline V gene lookup returns CDR1 SEHNR and CDR2 FQNEAQ (reference sequence). The CDR3 sequence is CASSLVSGSSYEQYF. The CDR3 nucleotides read TGTGCCAGCAGCTTAGTCAGTGGGAGCTCCTACGAGCAGTACTTC.

J is TRBJ2-7 and V is TRBV27, with 9 positions matching TRBD1. From germline, CDR1 is MNHEY and CDR2 SMNVEV (reference sequence). The CDR3 runs to 14 residues. The trim removed 5 bases at V and 2 bases at J, leaving 4 bases unmatched. The CDR3 DNA reads TGTGCCAGCAGTAGGGACAGGGCCACCTACGAGCAGTACTTC. It yields the protein CASSRDRATYEQYF.

The J gene is TRBJ1-2, the V gene TRBV27; perhaps TRBD1 as D (6 bases). The ends were cut back, 7 bases at V and 0 bases at J, with 6 bases in the middle. Germline CDR1 reads MNHEY; CDR2 reads SMNVEV (reference sequence). The CDR3 is made up of 12 amino acids. The CDR3 DNA follows: TGTGCCAGCAAGGGGGCTAACTATGGCTACACCTTC. Translated, it gives CASKGANYGYTF.

This clone was recorded only once. The gene calls are TRBV6-5 and TRBJ2-2; weak D call: TRBD2 (6 bases). V was shortened by 9 bases and J by 5 bases, with 13 bases between the two germline ends. Germline V gene lookup returns CDR1 MNHEY and CDR2 SVGAGI. The CDR3 loop spans 13 amino acids. The DNA for the CDR3 is TGTGCCAGTGGGCGGGGAAGGACCGGGGAGCTGTTTTTT. Translating it yields CASGRGRTGELFF.

This clone showed up just once. The chain links TRBV19 to TRBJ2-7, with D possibly TRBD2 on 6 matching bases. This CDR3 contains 14 residues. Trimming removed 5 bases from V and 0 bases from J, with 11 bases in between. Germline CDR1 is LNHDA and CDR2 is SQIVND (reference sequence). In DNA form, the CDR3 reads TGTGCCAGTAGTGCGGGAACTTCCTCCTACGAGCAGTACTTC. It specifies CASSAGTSSYEQYF. Full variable domain (outside the CDR3, taken from reference TRBV19 and TRBJ2-7): DGGITQSPKYLFRKEGQNVTLSCEQNLNHDAMYWYRQDPGQGLRLIYYSQIVNDFQKGDIAEGYSVSREKKESFPLTVTSAQKNPTAFYLCASSAGTSSYEQYFGPGTRLTVT.